The source of this T cell receptor beta chain is a study of cytomegalovirus exposure and HLA in healthy donors. Trimming removed 5 bases at V and 3 bases at J, with 14 bases between. The CDR3 totals 14 residues. Germline-derived CDR1 and CDR2 are SEHNR and FQNEAQ (reference sequence). Overall study results and limits: TCR beta sequences reportedly predicted most subjects' HLA-A and HLA-B alleles accurately.

PCR involved 60 Vbeta and 13 Jbeta primers. Assay: immunoSEQ multiplex PCR; the TCRdb copy retains only in-frame clones and omits some. The sample has some 130,000 clones, about 80% seen once. A word on this clone: What it binds is not known.

This chain uses TRBV7-9 with TRBJ2-7; a possible D gene is TRBD1 (6 bases). The sample consisted of PBMCs. The source of this sequence is a girl aged 2-10 years in good health and CMV-seronegative. The CDR3 coding sequence is TGTGCCAGCAGCGGACCGACAGGAGACTACGAGCAGTACTTC. Translating gives CASSGPTGDYEQYF.